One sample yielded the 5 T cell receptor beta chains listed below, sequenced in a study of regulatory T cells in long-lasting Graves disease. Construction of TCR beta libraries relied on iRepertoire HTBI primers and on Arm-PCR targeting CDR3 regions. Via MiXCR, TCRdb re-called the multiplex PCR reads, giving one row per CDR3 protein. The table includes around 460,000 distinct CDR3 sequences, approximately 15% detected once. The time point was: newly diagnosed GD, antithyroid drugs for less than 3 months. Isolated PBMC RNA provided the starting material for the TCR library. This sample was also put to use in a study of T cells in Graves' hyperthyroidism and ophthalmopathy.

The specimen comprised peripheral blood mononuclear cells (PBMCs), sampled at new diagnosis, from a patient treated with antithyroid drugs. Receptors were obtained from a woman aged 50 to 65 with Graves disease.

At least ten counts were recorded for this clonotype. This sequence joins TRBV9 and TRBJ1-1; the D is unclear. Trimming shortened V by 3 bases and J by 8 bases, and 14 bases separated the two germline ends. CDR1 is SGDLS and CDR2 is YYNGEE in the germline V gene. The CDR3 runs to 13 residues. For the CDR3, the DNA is TGTGCCAGCAGCGAATCCGGGCCCGGAGAAGCTTTCTTT. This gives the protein CASSESGPGEAFF.

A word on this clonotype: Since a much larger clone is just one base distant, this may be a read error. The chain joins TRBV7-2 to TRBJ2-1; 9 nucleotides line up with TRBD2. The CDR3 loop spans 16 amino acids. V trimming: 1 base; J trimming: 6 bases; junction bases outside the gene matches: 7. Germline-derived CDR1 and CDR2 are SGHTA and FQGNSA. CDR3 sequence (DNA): TGTGCCAGCAGCTTAGGCGGGAGGGCGTTTCTCAATGAGCAGTTCTTC. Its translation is CASSLGGRAFLNEQFF.

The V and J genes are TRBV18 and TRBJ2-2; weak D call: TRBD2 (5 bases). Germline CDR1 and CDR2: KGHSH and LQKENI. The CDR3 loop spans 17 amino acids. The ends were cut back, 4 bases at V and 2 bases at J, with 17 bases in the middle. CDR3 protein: CASSLTIAAENTGELFF. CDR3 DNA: TGTGCCAGCTCACTTACTATTGCAGCGGAAAACACCGGGGAGCTGTTTTTT. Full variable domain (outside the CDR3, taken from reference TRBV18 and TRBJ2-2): NAGVMQNPRHLVRRRGQEARLRCSPMKGHSHVYWYRQLPEEGLKFMVYLQKENIIDESGMPKERFSAEFPKEGPSILRIQQVVRGDSAAYFCASSLTIAAENTGELFFGEGSRLTVL.

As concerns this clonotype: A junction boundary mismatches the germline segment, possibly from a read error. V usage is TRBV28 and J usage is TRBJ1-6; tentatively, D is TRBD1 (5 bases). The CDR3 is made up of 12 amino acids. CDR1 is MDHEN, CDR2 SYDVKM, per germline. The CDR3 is CASSLERQRAYF. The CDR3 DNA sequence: TGTGCCAGCAGTTTAGAGAGACAGCGCGCTTACTTT.

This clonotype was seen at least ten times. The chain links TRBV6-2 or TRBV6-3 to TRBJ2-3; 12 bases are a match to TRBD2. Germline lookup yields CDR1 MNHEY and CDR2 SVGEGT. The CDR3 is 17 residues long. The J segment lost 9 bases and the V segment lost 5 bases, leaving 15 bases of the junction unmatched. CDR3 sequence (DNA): TGTGCCAGCAGTCGCGGATTTCTAGCGGGGGGGGTTCGAACGCAGTATTTT. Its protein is CASSRGFLAGGVRTQYF.